Below are 10 T cell receptor beta chains sequenced from a single sample in a study of OX40 agonist ivuxolimab in advanced cancers. Produced via immunoSEQ multiplex PCR; TCRdb's table is partial and in-frame only. The sample includes roughly 93,000 clones, approximately 80% of them seen just once. Sequenced here: CD4+ or CD8+ T cells sorted from blood, sampled in a trial of the OX40 agonist ivuxolimab. These receptor sequences come from an adult with an advanced solid tumor such as melanoma, head and neck, liver or kidney cancer.

The chain joins TRBV15 to TRBJ2-6; D is ambiguous. The germline gives CDR1 LNHNV, CDR2 YYDKDF (reference sequence). Trimming removed 4 bases at V and 2 bases at J, with 12 bases between. The length of the CDR3 is 16 residues. The DNA of the CDR3 is TGTGCCACCAGCAATCCACTGGCCCCTGGGGCCAACGTCCTGACTTTC. Translating gives CATSNPLAPGANVLTF.

A single count supports this clone. The chain employs TRBV19 and TRBJ2-5; D may be TRBD1 or TRBD2 (5 bases each). The end of the DNA fits TRBJ2-7 better, so the J call may be wrong. The CDR3 is made up of 14 amino acids. Germline V gives CDR1 LNHDA, CDR2 SQIVND (reference sequence). Here the CDR3 DNA reads TGTGCCAGTAGTAACCGGGACGGAGCCTACGAGCAGTACTTC. Protein: CASSNRDGAYEQYF.

This clone was observed a single time. The chain joins TRBV4-2 to TRBJ1-5, with a possible D match to TRBD1 (5 bases). V lost 5 bases to trimming and J lost 7 bases, with 12 bases between them. The CDR3 length is 13 residues. Germline loops: CDR1 LGHNA, CDR2 YNFKEQ. Here the CDR3 DNA reads TGTGCCAGCAGCTTGGGGACGGGGCAGCCCCAGCATTTT. Translating it yields CASSLGTGQPQHF.

The chain uses TRBV5-1 and TRBJ1-2; D is ambiguous. Trimming stripped 2 bases from V and 5 bases from J, with 16 bases between. Per the germline V gene, CDR1 is SGHRS and CDR2 is YFSETQ. The CDR3 has 15 residues. The CDR3 is CASSLDYNMAYGYTF. For the CDR3, the DNA is TGCGCCAGCAGCTTAGATTATAACATGGCGTATGGCTACACCTTC.

V usage is TRBV4-3 and J usage is TRBJ2-1, with 10 bases that match TRBD2. Trimming took 1 base from V and 8 from J; bases not matched to a gene: 8. In germline, CDR1 is LGHNA, CDR2 YSLEER. The CDR3 is 16 amino acids. CDR3 amino acids: CASSQGLSGGAYEQFF. The DNA of the CDR3 is TGCGCCAGCAGCCAAGGATTGAGCGGGGGGGCCTATGAGCAGTTCTTC.

The J gene is TRBJ1-5, the V gene TRBV6-6, with D possibly TRBD1 on 5 matching bases. The germline V gene has CDR1 MNHNY and CDR2 SVGAGI (reference sequence). CDR3 length: 14 amino acids. The ends were cut back, 7 bases at V and 6 bases at J, with 16 bases in the middle. This CDR3 is CASTPGGGRQPQHF. The DNA for the CDR3 is TGTGCCAGCACCCCGGGTGGGGGTCGTCAGCCCCAGCATTTT.

The chain uses TRBV2 and TRBJ2-3, with TRBD2 identical over 8 bases. Germline V gives CDR1 SNHLY, CDR2 FYNNEI. The CDR3 is 14 amino acids. V lost 4 bases to trimming and J lost 3 bases; unmatched junction nucleotides: 3. The CDR3 spells CASSGRGGTDTQYF. The CDR3, as DNA: TGTGCCAGCAGTGGTCGGGGGGGGACAGATACGCAGTATTTT.

This chain joins TRBV27 and TRBJ2-1; 9 positions match TRBD1. V lost 4 bases, J lost 2 bases, and 3 bases stayed unmatched. This CDR3 has 15 amino acids. CDR1 and CDR2 from the germline V gene are MNHEY and SMNVEV (reference sequence). CDR3 amino acids: CASSWGTGPYNEQFF. CDR3 nucleotide sequence: TGTGCCAGCAGTTGGGGGACAGGGCCCTACAATGAGCAGTTCTTC.

The J gene is TRBJ2-7, the V gene TRBV4-2, with D perhaps matching TRBD1 (5 bases). This CDR3 region has 18 residues. Germline V gene data show CDR1 as LGHNA and CDR2 as YNFKEQ. Trimming removed 3 bases from V and 7 bases from J, with 28 bases in between. The CDR3 coding sequence is TGTGCCAGCAGCCATAGTATGCGGTTAGACAGAATAGCCCGGGAGCAGTACTTC. Amino acid sequence: CASSHSMRLDRIAREQYF.

V gene TRBV6-1 combines with J gene TRBJ1-3; D not resolved. This CDR3 contains 15 residues. Between the trimmed V and J ends, which lost 2 bases and 2 bases, there was a span of 10 bases. CDR1 MNHNS and CDR2 SASEGT come from the germline V gene. The CDR3: CASSELREAGNTIYF. The CDR3 DNA reads TGTGCCAGCAGTGAACTCCGGGAGGCTGGAAACACCATATATTTT.